This T cell receptor beta chain was recorded in a study of PD-1 blockade in classical Hodgkin lymphoma. Overall study findings and caveats: By C4D1 there was a significant rise in CD4+ TCR diversity but not in CD8+ TCR diversity.

This CDR3 is 15 amino acids long. Trimming took 6 bases from V and 1 from J; bases not matched to a gene: 4. Germline V gives CDR1 LNHDA, CDR2 SQIVND (reference sequence). The time point: cycle 4 day 1 (C4D1), after 6 weeks of nivolumab. There was relapse after autologous stem cell transplantation in every patient, and there was variation in brentuximab vedotin exposure. The data were produced by immunoSEQ multiplex PCR, yet TCRdb's version contains in-frame clones alone and is incomplete. The sample consists of about 96,000 clones, under 95% of them appearing once. On this clone itself: Its antigen remains unknown.

The source of this sequence is a human donor with classical Hodgkin lymphoma. The material sequenced was peripheral blood mononuclear cells (PBMCs), taken before the fourth cycle of nivolumab. The chain recombines TRBV19 with TRBJ2-1; TRBD2 matches at 9 bases. The CDR3 sequence is CASRGGRVSYNEQFF. DNA for the CDR3: TGTGCCAGTAGGGGCGGGAGGGTATCCTACAATGAGCAGTTCTTC.